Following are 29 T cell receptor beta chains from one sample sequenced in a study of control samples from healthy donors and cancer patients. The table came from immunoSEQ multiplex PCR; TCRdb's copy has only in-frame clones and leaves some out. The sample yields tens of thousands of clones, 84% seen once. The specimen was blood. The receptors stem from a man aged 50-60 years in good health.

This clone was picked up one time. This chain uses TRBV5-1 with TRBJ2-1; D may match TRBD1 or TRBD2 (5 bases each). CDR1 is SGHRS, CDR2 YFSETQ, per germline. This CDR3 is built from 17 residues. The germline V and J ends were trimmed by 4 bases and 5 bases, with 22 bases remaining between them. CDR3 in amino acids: CASSTTSPGTVNNEQFF. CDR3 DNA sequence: TGCGCCAGCAGCACAACCTCTCCCGGGACCGTCAACAATGAGCAGTTCTTC.

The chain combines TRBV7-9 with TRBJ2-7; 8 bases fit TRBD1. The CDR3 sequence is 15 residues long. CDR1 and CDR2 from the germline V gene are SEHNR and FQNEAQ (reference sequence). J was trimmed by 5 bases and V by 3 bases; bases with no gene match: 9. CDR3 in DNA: TGTGCCAGCAGCTTTAATGGACAGGGAGCCCACGAGCAGTACTTC. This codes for CASSFNGQGAHEQYF.

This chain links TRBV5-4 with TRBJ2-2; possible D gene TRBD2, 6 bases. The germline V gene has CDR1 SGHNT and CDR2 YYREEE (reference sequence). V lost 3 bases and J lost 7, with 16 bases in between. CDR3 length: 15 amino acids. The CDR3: CASSSPGLRGGELFF. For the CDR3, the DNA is TGTGCCAGCAGCTCCCCGGGACTGAGGGGCGGGGAGCTGTTTTTT.

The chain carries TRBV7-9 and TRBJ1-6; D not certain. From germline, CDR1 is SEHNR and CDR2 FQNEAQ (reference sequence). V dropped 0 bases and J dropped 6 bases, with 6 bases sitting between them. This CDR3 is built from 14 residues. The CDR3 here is CASSLAGLNSPLHF. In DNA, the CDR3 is TGTGCCAGCAGCTTAGCCGGCCTTAATTCACCCCTCCACTTT.

The CDR3 region has the DNA TGCGCCAGCAGCCGGGGACAGGGCCGAGATACGCAGTATTTT. Protein product: CASSRGQGRDTQYF. The chain is built from TRBV5-1 and TRBJ2-3; 9 nucleotides agree with TRBD1. Germline V lookup: CDR1 SGHRS, CDR2 YFSETQ. V was pared by 4 bases and J by 5 bases, with 5 bases of the junction left unmatched. This CDR3 has 14 amino acids.

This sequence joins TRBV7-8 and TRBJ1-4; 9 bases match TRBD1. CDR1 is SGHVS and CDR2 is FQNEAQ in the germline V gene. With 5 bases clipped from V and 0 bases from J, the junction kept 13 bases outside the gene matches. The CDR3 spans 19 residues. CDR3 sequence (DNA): TGTGCCAGCAGCACCGCCGGGACAGGGAGACCTTCAACTAATGAAAAACTGTTTTTT. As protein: CASSTAGTGRPSTNEKLFF.

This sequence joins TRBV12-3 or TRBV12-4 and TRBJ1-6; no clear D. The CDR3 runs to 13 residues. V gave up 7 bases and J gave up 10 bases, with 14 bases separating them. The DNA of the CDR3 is TGTGCCAGCACTCCCACCACAGACTCACCCCTCCACTTT. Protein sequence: CASTPTTDSPLHF.

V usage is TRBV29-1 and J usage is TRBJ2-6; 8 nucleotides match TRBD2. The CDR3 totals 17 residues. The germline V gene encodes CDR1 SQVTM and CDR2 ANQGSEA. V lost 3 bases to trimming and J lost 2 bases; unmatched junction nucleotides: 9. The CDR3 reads CSVEVWDGGAGANVLTF. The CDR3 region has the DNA TGCAGCGTTGAGGTCTGGGACGGGGGGGCTGGGGCCAACGTCCTGACTTTC.

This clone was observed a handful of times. The CDR3, as DNA: TGTGCCTGGGTTGGGGGAGGGCGTGCAGATACGCAGTATTTT. Its translation is CAWVGGGRADTQYF. The chain links TRBV30 to TRBJ2-3; 7 bases match TRBD2. Germline assignment: CDR1 GTSNPN and CDR2 SVGIG (reference sequence). The trim removed 5 bases at V and 4 bases at J, leaving 9 bases unmatched. The CDR3 sequence is 14 residues long.

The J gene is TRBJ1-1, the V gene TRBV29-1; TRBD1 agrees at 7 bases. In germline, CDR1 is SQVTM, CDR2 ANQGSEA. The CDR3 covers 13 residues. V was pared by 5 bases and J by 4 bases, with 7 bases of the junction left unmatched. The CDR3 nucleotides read TGCAGCGTTAAGGGGGCGTTCGGCACTGAAGCTTTCTTT. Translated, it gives CSVKGAFGTEAFF.

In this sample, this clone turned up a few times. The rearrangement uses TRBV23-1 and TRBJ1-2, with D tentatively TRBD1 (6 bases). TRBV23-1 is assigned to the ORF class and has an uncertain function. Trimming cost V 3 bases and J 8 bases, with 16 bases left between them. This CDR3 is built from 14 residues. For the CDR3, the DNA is TGCGCCAGCAGTCAGACAGACAGGTCGGAGGGCTACACCTTC. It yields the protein CASSQTDRSEGYTF.

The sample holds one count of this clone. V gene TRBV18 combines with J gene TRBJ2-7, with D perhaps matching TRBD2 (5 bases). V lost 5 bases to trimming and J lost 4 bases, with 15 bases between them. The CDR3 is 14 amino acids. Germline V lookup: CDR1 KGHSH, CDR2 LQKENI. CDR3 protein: CASSTGVAAYEQYF. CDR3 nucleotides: TGTGCCAGCTCAACCGGGGTAGCTGCGTACGAGCAGTACTTC.

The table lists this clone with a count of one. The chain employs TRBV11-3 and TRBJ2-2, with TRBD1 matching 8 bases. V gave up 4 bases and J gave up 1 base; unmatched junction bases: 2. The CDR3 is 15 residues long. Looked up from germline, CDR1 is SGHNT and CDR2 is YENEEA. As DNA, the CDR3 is TGTGCCAGCAGCTCCGGACAGGGGAACACCGGGGAGCTGTTTTTT. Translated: CASSSGQGNTGELFF. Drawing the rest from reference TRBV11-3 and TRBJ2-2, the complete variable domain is EAGVVQSPRYKIIEKKQPVAFWCNPISGHNTLYWYLQNLGQGPELLIRYENEEAVDDSQLPKDRFSAERLKGVDSTLKIQPAELGDSAVYLCASSSGQGNTGELFFGEGSRLTVL.

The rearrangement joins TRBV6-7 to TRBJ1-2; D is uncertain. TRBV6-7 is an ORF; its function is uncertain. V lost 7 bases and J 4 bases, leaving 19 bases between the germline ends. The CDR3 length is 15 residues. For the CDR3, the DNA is TGTGCCAGCACCCTATTTGGGGTTAATGGCTATGGCTACACCTTC. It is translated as CASTLFGVNGYGYTF.

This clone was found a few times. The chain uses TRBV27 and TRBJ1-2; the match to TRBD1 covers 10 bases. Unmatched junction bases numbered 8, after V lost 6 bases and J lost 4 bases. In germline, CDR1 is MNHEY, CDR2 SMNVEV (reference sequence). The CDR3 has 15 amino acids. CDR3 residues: CASSPAGQGGYGYTF. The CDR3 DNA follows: TGTGCCAGCAGCCCCGCCGGACAGGGGGGCTATGGCTACACCTTC.

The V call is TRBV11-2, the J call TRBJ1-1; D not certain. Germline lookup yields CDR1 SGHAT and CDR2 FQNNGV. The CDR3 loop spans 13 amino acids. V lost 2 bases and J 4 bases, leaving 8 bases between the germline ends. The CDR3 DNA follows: TGTGCCAGCAGCTTACAGGTGACCACTGAAGCTTTCTTT. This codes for CASSLQVTTEAFF. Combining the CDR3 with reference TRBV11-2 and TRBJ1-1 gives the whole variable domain EAGVAQSPRYKIIEKRQSVAFWCNPISGHATLYWYQQILGQGPKLLIQFQNNGVVDDSQLPKDRFSAERLKGVDSTLKIQPAKLEDSAVYLCASSLQVTTEAFFGQGTRLTVV.

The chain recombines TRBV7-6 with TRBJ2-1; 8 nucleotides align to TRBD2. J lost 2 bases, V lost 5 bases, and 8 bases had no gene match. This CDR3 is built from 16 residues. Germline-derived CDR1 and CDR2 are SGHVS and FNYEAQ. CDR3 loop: CASSEGYGRAYNEQFF. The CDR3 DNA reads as TGTGCCAGCAGCGAGGGATACGGGAGGGCCTACAATGAGCAGTTCTTC.

The CDR3 DNA sequence: TGTGCCAGCGGACAGGGGGCCACAGATACGCAGTATTTT. It codes for CASGQGATDTQYF. V usage is TRBV7-6 and J usage is TRBJ2-3; 11 nucleotides agree with TRBD1. The V and J ends lost 8 bases and 2 bases, in that order; junction bases with no gene match: 0. The CDR3 covers 13 residues. CDR1 and CDR2 from the germline V gene are SGHVS and FNYEAQ.

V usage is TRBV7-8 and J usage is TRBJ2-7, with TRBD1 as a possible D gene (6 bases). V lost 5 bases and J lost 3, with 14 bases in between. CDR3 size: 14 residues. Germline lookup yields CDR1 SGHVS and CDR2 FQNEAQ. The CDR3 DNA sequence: TGTGCCAGCAGCACGCGGACAGCCCTCTACGAGCAGTACTTC. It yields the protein CASSTRTALYEQYF.

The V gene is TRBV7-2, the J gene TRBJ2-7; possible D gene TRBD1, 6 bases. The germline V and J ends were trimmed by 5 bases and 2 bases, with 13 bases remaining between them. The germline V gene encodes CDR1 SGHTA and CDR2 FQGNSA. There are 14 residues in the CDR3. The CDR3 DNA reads TGTGCCAGCAGCGGAGCGGCAGGGGCCTACGAGCAGTACTTC. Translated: CASSGAAGAYEQYF.

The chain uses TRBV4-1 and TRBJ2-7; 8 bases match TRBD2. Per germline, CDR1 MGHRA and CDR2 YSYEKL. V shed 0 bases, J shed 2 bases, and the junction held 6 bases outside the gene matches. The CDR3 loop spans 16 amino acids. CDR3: CASSQEYSGATYEQYF. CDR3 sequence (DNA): TGCGCCAGCAGCCAAGAATATAGCGGGGCTACCTACGAGCAGTACTTC.

CDR3 region: CASSQGGRQPQHF. The CDR3 nucleotides are TGTGCCAGTAGCCAGGGAGGCCGTCAGCCCCAGCATTTT. This chain joins TRBV19 and TRBJ1-5, with D maybe TRBD1 (5 bases). The CDR3 runs 13 residues. Looked up from germline, CDR1 is LNHDA and CDR2 is SQIVND (reference sequence). The V end was cut by 6 bases, the J end by 6 bases, with 12 bases between.

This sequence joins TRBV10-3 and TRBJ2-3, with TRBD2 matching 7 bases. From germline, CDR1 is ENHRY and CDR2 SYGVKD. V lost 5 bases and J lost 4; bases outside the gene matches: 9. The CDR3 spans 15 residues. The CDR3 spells CAISSSGIFADTQYF. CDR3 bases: TGTGCCATCAGTTCCAGCGGGATTTTCGCAGATACGCAGTATTTT.

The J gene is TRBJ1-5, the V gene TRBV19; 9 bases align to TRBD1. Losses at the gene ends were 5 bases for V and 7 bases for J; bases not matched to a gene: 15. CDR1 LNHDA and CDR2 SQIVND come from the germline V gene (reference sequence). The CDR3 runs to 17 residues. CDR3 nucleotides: TGTGCCAGTAGTCCTCAGGGGGGACAGGGTTCCGACCAGCCCCAGCATTTT. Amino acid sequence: CASSPQGGQGSDQPQHF.

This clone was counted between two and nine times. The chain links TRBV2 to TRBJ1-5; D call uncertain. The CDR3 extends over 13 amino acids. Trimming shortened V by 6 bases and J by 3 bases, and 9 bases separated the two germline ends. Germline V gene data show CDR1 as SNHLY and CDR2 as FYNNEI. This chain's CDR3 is CASRGSYNQPQHF. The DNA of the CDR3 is TGTGCCAGCAGGGGCAGTTACAATCAGCCCCAGCATTTT.

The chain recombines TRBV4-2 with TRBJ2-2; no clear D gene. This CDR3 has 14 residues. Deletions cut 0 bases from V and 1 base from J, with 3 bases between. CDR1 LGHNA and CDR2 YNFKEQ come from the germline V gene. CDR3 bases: TGTGCCAGCAGCCAAGAATGGAACACCGGGGAGCTGTTTTTT. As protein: CASSQEWNTGELFF.

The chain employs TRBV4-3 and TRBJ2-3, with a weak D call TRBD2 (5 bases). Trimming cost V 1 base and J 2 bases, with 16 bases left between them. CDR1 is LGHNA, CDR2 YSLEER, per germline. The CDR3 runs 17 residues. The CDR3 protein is CASSQAPLTGITDTQYF. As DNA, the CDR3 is TGCGCCAGCAGCCAAGCCCCCTTGACGGGAATCACAGATACGCAGTATTTT.

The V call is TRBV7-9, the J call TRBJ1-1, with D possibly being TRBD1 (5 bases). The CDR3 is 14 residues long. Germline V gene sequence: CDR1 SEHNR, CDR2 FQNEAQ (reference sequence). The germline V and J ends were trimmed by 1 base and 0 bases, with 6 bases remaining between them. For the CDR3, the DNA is TGTGCCAGCAGCTTAGAGGGGATGAACACTGAAGCTTTCTTT. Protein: CASSLEGMNTEAFF.

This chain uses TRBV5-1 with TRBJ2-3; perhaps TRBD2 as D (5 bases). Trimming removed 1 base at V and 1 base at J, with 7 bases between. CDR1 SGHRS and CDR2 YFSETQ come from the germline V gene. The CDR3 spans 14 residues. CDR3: CASSLSGGTDTQYF. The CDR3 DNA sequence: TGCGCCAGCAGCTTGTCCGGGGGCACAGATACGCAGTATTTT.